This is a list of T cell receptor beta chains from one sample in a study of blood T cell repertoires in COVID-19. Sequencing used immunoSEQ multiplex PCR; TCRdb keeps in-frame clones, though not all of them. The sample has 430,000 or so clones; roughly 88% are singletons. Sequenced sample: PBMCs or T cells enriched from blood (not recorded which). These receptors all come from a woman under 30 who had been exposed to COVID-19. Each CDR3 is given with its conserved first and last residue. Size tells how often a clone was seen (once, few, many) or the class of an expanded clone, and some rows leave it out.

>TRBV6-4|TRBJ1-1|once
CASSDSGREAEAFF
>TRBV10-1|TRBJ2-7|NA
CASSGGGEQYF
>TRBV19|TRBJ2-7|few
CASSASGGVSYEQYF
>TRBV5-4|TRBJ2-1|NA
CASSLDSGVYNEQFF
>TRBV7-2|TRBJ2-5|NA
CASSSSGGPYQETQYF
>TRBV7-9|TRBJ1-2|once
CASSAGGGGYTF
>TRBV19|TRBJ1-2|NA
CASSKGQGPNYGYTF
>TRBV4-1|TRBJ1-2|NA
CASSQDIWTGTQTYGYTF
>TRBV21-1|TRBJ1-2|NA
CASSKGPTGHRTYGYTF
>TRBV28|TRBJ2-6|NA
CASSLTGSGANVLTF
>TRBV28|TRBJ1-1|NA
CASSSDRLRESYTEAFF
>TRBV14|TRBJ2-1|NA
CASSSWTSGNNEQFF
>TRBV9|TRBJ2-3|NA
CASSVQRLAGETDTQYF
>TRBV2|TRBJ2-1|NA
CASEEPPVNEQFF
>TRBV2|TRBJ1-5|NA
CASSIDRAYSNQPQHF
>TRBV7-2|TRBJ2-3|NA
CASSLIAPTGSDTQYF
>TRBV11-2|TRBJ2-1|NA
CASSPQAGLNNEQFF
>TRBV5-1|TRBJ2-3|NA
CASSLGSGGAVTDTQYF
>TRBV5-1|TRBJ1-4|NA
CATHFQDVSTTNEKLFF
>TRBV11-3|TRBJ2-3|NA
CASSLSTDTQYF
>TRBV3-1/TRBV3-2|TRBJ2-1|once
CASSQDPGLGYNEQFF
>TRBV7-2|TRBJ2-3|NA
CASRAGTSGTDTQYF
>TRBV6-5|TRBJ1-2|few
CASGTGGVNGYTF
>TRBV5-5|TRBJ1-2|NA
CASSLSGQGAGYTF
>TRBV2|TRBJ2-1|NA
CASSEGLDPNEQFF
>TRBV30|TRBJ1-1|NA
CAWSLGGSFMNTEAFF
>TRBV7-8|TRBJ1-2|NA
CASRQDRGRLNYGYTF
>TRBV5-1|TRBJ2-5|few
CASSFGGVTETQYF
>TRBV20-1|TRBJ2-2|NA
CSASPRVPNTGELFF
>TRBV4-3|TRBJ2-1|NA
CASSQGRGTGVNEQFF
>TRBV5-3|TRBJ1-5|NA
CARSRPQHF
>TRBV6-5|TRBJ2-7|few
CASSYSAGATYEQYF
>TRBV7-9|TRBJ1-2|few
CASSLGTDYGYTF
>TRBV28|TRBJ1-5|NA
CASSSSGVATPDRPQHF
>TRBV7-2|TRBJ2-7|NA
CASSFTSGGPYEQYF
>TRBV5-1|TRBJ2-1|NA
CASSSRTSGPNEQFF
>TRBV28|TRBJ1-4|once
CASNMRGGHNEKLFF
>TRBV5-1|TRBJ2-1|NA
CASFRGGSYNEQFF
>TRBV5-5|TRBJ2-5|NA
CASIQAGAETQYF
>TRBV12-3/TRBV12-4|TRBJ1-1|once
CASSFQGNTEAFF
>TRBV29-1|TRBJ2-5|once
CSVRGGTQETQYF